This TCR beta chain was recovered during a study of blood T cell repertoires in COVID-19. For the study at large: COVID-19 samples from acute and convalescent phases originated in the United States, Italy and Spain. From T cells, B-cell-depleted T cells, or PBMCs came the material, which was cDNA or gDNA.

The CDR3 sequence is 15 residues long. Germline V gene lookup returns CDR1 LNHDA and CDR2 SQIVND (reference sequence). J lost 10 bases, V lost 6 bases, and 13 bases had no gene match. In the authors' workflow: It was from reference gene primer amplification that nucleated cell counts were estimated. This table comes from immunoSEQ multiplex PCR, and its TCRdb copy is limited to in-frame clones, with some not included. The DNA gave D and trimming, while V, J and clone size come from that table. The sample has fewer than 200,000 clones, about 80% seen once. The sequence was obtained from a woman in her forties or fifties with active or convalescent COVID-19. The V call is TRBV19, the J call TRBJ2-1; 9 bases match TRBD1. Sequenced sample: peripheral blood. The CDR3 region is CASRDLGTGTQEQFF. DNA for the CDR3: TGTGCCAGTAGGGACTTAGGGACAGGGACCCAAGAGCAGTTCTTC.